The clone carrying this T cell receptor (beta chain) was detected only a few times. Its cognate antigen is unknown. The data stem from a study of T cell responses to AZD1222 COVID-19 vaccine. Overall study results and limits: Among vaccine-associated CD4 TCRs, coverage spanned spike, with dominance at 160-218 and 743-854. Close to half of spike-specific TCRs reportedly recognize unmutated variant regions. Donors were chiefly white British, with a greater number of females, and clonal diversity was perhaps underestimated. Baseline serology detected seropositivity in only six or seven AZD1222 recipients.

Germline-derived CDR1 and CDR2 are LGHNA and YNFKEQ. Trimming took off 5 bases at V and 7 bases at J, with 14 bases between the two ends. This CDR3 spans 14 amino acids. The protocol was immunoSEQ multiplex PCR, while the TCRdb copy is restricted to in-frame clones and leaves out a portion. The table has about 120,000 clones, 88% seen once; the top ten hold almost 6.5%. The clonotype originates from an adult who received the AZD1222 COVID-19 vaccine. This specimen consisted of peripheral blood, obtained 28 days after the second AZD1222 dose. The chain couples TRBV4-2 to TRBJ1-4; no clear D. Here the CDR3 DNA reads TGTGCCAGCAGCGAGGTAGGCGAGGGTGAAAAACTGTTTTTT. Encoded protein: CASSEVGEGEKLFF.